A selection of T cell receptor beta chains follows, all from one sample in a study of neurological immune-mediated disorders. MiXCR, applied by TCRdb to the 5' RACE reads, yields one record per CDR3 protein. This table has 18,000 or so distinct CDR3 sequences, approximately 12% appearing once. The source material was CD8+ T cells from blood. The receptors shown here come from a woman aged 45-59 years in good health. The CDR3 runs from the conserved cysteine through the conserved F or W. Each record gives: V gene, clone size, CDR3 length, D gene, J gene, CDR3 DNA, CDR3 protein. D genes are given only for firm matches. Size is stated for part of the rows, as once, few or many counts, or as a class when the clone is expanded.

TRBV5-8	once	22	.	TRBJ2-1	.	CASSFYICSARDQGRGYNEQFF
TRBV11-2	many	12	.	TRBJ2-7	TGTGCCAGCAGCCACAGGGTGGACGAGCAGTACTTC	CASSHRVDEQYF
TRBV7-9	many	18	.	TRBJ1-1	TGTGCCAGCAGCCAGCGTAGGCTCGGGACACCAGAAAACACTGAAGCTTTCTTT	CASSQRRLGTPENTEAFF
TRBV5-5	many	15	TRBD1	TRBJ2-1	TGTGCCAGCCGCAGGCCGGGACAGACCTACAATGAGCAGTTCTTC	CASRRPGQTYNEQFF
TRBV7-2	medium-sized	14	TRBD1	TRBJ2-1	TGTGCCAGCAGCTCGGGACAGGGGGGCAATGAGCAGTTCTTC	CASSSGQGGNEQFF
TRBV7-6	many	14	.	TRBJ2-1	TGTGCCAGCAGCTTAGGAACTGGATCAGGGGAGCAGTTCTTC	CASSLGTGSGEQFF
TRBV12-3/TRBV12-4	many	13	.	TRBJ2-7	TGTGCCAGCAGTTTGGCAGGGCCTTACGAGCAGTACTTC	CASSLAGPYEQYF
TRBV28	many	19	.	TRBJ2-2	TGTGCCAGCACCCTCGGGGGTTTTTTGCGGACAGGGAACACCGGGGAGCTGTTTTTT	CASTLGGFLRTGNTGELFF
TRBV5-1	.	14	.	TRBJ2-7	TGCGCCAGCAGCAACAGAGTAGACCGGTACGAGCAGTACTTC	CASSNRVDRYEQYF
TRBV9	many	8	.	TRBJ2-1	TGTGCCAGCAGTGACAGGAGCTTC	CASSDRSF
TRBV10-3	many	15	.	TRBJ1-2	TGTGCCATAAGGAAGGGAGAGTCTTTCGACTATGGCTACACCTTC	CAIRKGESFDYGYTF
TRBV3-1	many	18	TRBD1	TRBJ2-7	TGTGCCAGCAGCCAAGTTCTCAAACCCGGGACAGACTCCTACGAGCAGTACTTC	CASSQVLKPGTDSYEQYF
TRBV7-2	many	15	.	TRBJ1-1	TGTGCCAGCAGCAACCCCATAACAGGGAACACTGAAGCTTTCTTT	CASSNPITGNTEAFF
TRBV4-2	.	14	.	TRBJ2-1	TGTGCCAGCAGCCAAGAGGCCCCGTACAATGAGCAGTTCTTC	CASSQEAPYNEQFF
TRBV9	many	15	.	TRBJ2-7	TGTGCCAGCAGCGTAGAAAGCGGGTTGGGTTACGAGCAGTACTTC	CASSVESGLGYEQYF
TRBV5-1	many	14	TRBD1	TRBJ2-2	TGCGCCAGCAGCTCCTGGGACAGGGCCGGGGAGCTGTTTTTT	CASSSWDRAGELFF
TRBV7-8	many	18	TRBD2	TRBJ2-2	TGTGCCAGCAGCTTAGCTTTTCCTACTAGCGGGAAACACGGGGAGCTGTTTTTT	CASSLAFPTSGKHGELFF
TRBV20-1	many	15	TRBD1	TRBJ1-6	TGCAGTGCTCATGGGACAGGAAACTATAATTCACCCCTCCACTTT	CSAHGTGNYNSPLHF
TRBV20-1	many	15	.	TRBJ1-1	TGCAGTGCTAGGGGGGGGAGGGGCCAATACACTGAAGCTTTCTTT	CSARGGRGQYTEAFF
TRBV30	many	14	.	TRBJ2-2	TGTGCCTGGATCAACTACCCGAACACCGGGGAGCTGTTTTTT	CAWINYPNTGELFF
TRBV7-6	many	20	TRBD2	TRBJ2-1	TGTGCCAGCAGCGGAGCAGACAGGGGGACTAGCGGGAGGGACTACAATGAGCAGTTCTTC	CASSGADRGTSGRDYNEQFF
TRBV20-1	many	14	TRBD2	TRBJ2-2	TGCAGTGCTAGAGTGGCGGGGGTGGCCGGGGAGCTGTTTTTT	CSARVAGVAGELFF
TRBV3-1	many	15	.	TRBJ1-5	TGTGCCAGCAGCCACGGCAGGCGGGGCAATCAGCCCCAGCATTTT	CASSHGRRGNQPQHF